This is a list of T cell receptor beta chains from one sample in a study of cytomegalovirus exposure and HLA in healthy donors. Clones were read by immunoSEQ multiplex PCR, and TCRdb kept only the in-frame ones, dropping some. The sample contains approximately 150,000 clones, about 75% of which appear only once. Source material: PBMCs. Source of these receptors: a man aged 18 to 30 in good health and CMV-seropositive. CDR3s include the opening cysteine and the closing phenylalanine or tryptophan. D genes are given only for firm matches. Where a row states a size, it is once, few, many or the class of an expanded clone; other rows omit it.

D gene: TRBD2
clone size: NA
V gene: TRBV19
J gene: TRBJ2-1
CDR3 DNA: TGTGCCAGTAGTCTCGATTCCGGGACTAGCGGGAGCAATGAGCAGTTCTTC
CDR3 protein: CASSLDSGTSGSNEQFF

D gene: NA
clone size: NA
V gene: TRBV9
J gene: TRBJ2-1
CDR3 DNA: TGTGCCAGCAGCGCACGGGCAGGGAATGGCGAGCAGTTCTTC
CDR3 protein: CASSARAGNGEQFF

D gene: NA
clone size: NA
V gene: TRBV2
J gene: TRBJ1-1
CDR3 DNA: TGTGCCAGCAGTGGTGAGAAGAACACTGAAGCTTTCTTT
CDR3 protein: CASSGEKNTEAFF

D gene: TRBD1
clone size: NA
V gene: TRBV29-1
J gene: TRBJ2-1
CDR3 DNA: TGCAGCGTTGAACTCCGGGACAGGGGATACAATGAGCAGTTCTTC
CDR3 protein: CSVELRDRGYNEQFF

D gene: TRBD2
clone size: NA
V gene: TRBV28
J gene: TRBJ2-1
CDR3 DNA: TGTGCCAGCAGTTTTACTAGCGGGAGGGCCCGGGGCTACAATGAGCAGTTCTTC
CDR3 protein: CASSFTSGRARGYNEQFF

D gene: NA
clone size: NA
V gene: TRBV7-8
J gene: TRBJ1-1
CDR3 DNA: TGTGCCAGCCTCCCGGGAGGGAGGACTGAAGCTTTCTTT
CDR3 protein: CASLPGGRTEAFF

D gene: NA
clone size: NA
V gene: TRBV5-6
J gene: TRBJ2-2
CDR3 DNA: TGTGCCAGCAGCTTGCCTGGGGACACCGTGACCGGGGAGCTGTTTTTT
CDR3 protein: CASSLPGDTVTGELFF

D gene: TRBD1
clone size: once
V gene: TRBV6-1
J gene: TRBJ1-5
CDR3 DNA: TGTGCCAGCAGTGGGGGGACAGACGCCAATCAGCCCCAGCATTTT
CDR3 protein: CASSGGTDANQPQHF

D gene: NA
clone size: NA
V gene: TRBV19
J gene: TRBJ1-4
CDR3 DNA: TGTGCCAGTAGCTCTCCGCACCGGGGGGGCGCGGAAAAACTGTTTTTT
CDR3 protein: CASSSPHRGGAEKLFF

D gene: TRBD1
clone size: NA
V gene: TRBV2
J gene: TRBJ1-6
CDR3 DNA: TGTGCCAGCAGCCATGAGACAGGGGGATCACCCCTCCACTTT
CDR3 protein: CASSHETGGSPLHF

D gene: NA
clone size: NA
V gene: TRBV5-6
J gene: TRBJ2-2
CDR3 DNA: TGTGCCAGCAGCTTTCCTGAGCTGTTTTTT
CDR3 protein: CASSFPELFF

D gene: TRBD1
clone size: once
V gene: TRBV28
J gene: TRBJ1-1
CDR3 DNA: TGTGCCAGCAGTTTATATGGACAGGGGACTGAGAACACTGAAGCTTTCTTT
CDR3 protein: CASSLYGQGTENTEAFF

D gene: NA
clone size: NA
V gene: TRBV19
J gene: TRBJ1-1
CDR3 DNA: TGTGCCAGTAGTAACCCCAGGAACACTGAAGCTTTCTTT
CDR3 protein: CASSNPRNTEAFF

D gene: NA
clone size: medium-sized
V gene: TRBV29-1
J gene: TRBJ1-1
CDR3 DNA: TGCAGCGTTGTCTGGGGGCCTTTCATGAACACTGAAGCTTTCTTT
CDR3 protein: CSVVWGPFMNTEAFF

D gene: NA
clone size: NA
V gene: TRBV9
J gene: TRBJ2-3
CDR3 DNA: TGTGCCAGCAGCGCCCCGCTGGAGACGCCTGGGGATACGCAGTATTTT
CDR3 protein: CASSAPLETPGDTQYF

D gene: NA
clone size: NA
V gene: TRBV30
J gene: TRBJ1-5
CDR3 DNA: TGTGCCTGGAGTGGTGGGGGCGGTCAGCCCCAGCATTTT
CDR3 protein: CAWSGGGGQPQHF

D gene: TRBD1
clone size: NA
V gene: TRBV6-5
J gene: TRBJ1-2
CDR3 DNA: TGTGCCAGCACCAGGGGGACAGGGGGCTCTGGCTACACCTTC
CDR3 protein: CASTRGTGGSGYTF

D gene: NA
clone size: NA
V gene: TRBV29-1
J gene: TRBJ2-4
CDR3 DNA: TGCAGCGGTGGAGGGTCCCAAAACATTCAGTACTTC
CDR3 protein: CSGGGSQNIQYF

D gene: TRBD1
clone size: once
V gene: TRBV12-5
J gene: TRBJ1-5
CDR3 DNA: TGTGCTAGTGCCAAGACAGGGAACAATCAGCCCCAGCATTTT
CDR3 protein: CASAKTGNNQPQHF

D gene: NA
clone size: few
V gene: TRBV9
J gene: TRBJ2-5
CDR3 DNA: TGTGCCAGCAGCGCGGACTATAACCAAGAGACCCAGTACTTC
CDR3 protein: CASSADYNQETQYF

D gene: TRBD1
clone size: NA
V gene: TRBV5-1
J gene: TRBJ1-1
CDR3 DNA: TGCGCCAGCAGCTTGGAAGGGCCCGGACAGGGGGTTAGGGACACTGAAGCTTTCTTT
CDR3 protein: CASSLEGPGQGVRDTEAFF

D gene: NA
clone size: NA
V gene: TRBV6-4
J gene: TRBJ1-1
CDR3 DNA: TGTGCCAGCAGTGACAACCTAAACACTGAAGCTTTCTTT
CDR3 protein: CASSDNLNTEAFF

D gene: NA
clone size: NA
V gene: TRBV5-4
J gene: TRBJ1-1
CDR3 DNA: TGTGCCAGCAGTCTGCCAGGGAACCTGAACACTGAAGCTTTCTTT
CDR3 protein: CASSLPGNLNTEAFF

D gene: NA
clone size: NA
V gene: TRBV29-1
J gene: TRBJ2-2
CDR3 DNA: TGCAGCGTCGGACGGACTAGGGGGACCGGGGAGCTGTTTTTT
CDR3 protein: CSVGRTRGTGELFF

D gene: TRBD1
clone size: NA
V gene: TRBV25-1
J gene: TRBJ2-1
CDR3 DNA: TGTGCCAGCAGTGAACTGACAGGGGCCTACAATGAGCAGTTCTTC
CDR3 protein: CASSELTGAYNEQFF

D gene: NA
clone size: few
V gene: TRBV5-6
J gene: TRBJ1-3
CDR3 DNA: TGTGCCAGCAGCCCAACCTCCAGGTTTTGGGGAAACACCATATATTTT
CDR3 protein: CASSPTSRFWGNTIYF

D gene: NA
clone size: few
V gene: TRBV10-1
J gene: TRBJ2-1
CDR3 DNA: TGCGCCAGCAGTGAGTCCAGCGCTGAGCAGTTCTTC
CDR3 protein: CASSESSAEQFF

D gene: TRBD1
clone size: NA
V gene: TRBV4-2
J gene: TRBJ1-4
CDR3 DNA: TGTGCCAGCAGCCAAGGTACGGCAGGGGGCAGGGAAAAACTGTTTTTT
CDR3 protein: CASSQGTAGGREKLFF

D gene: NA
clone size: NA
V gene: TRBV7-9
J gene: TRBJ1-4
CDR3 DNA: TGTGCCAGCAGCTTACGACAGAGTCATAATGAAAAACTGTTTTTT
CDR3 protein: CASSLRQSHNEKLFF

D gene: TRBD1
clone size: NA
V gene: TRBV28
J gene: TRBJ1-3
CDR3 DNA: TGTGCCAGCACCGACAGGGCTTTCTCTGGAAACACCATATATTTT
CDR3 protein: CASTDRAFSGNTIYF

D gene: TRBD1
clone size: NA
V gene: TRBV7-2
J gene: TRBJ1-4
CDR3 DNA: TGTGCCAGCACCTTCGACAGGGCAAATGAAAAACTGTTTTTT
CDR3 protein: CASTFDRANEKLFF